The source of this T cell receptor beta chain is a study of CD8+ T cells in alopecia areata. This clone is a singleton in its sample. Stated treatment: oral pan-JAK inhibitor, 5-10 mg twice daily. Extracted RNA was reverse transcribed into cDNA, the sequencing template. TCRdb keeps only in-frame clones here, not all; method: immunoSEQ multiplex PCR. The table includes some 190,000 clones, roughly three fifths detected once. The clonotype originates from a human donor with alopecia areata. The source material was CD4+ T cells sorted from blood, sampled at week 4, from a patient treated with tofacitinib.

The CDR3 region is CASSFPGVSSYEQYF. The CDR3 nucleotides are TGTGCCAGCAGCTTCCCCGGGGTTAGCTCCTACGAGCAGTACTTC. The chain recombines TRBV5-6 with TRBJ2-7; D perhaps matches TRBD2 (5 bases). The germline V and J ends were trimmed by 2 bases and 0 bases, with 12 bases remaining between them. This CDR3 has 15 amino acids. Germline V gene lookup returns CDR1 SGHDT and CDR2 YYEEEE.